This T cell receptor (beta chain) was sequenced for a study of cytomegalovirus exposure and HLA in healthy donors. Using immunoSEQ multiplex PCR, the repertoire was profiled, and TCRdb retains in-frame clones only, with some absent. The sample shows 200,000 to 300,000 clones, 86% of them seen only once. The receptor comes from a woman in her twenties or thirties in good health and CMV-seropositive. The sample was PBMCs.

The CDR3 is CASSKAPMSGIAKNIQYF. The CDR3 nucleotides are TGTGCCAGCAGCAAAGCGCCAATGTCGGGAATAGCCAAAAACATTCAGTACTTC. The V call is TRBV21-1, the J call TRBJ2-4; the table's D call, TRBD2, was not checked against the DNA. TRBV21-1 counts as a pseudogene. The CDR3 has 18 residues.